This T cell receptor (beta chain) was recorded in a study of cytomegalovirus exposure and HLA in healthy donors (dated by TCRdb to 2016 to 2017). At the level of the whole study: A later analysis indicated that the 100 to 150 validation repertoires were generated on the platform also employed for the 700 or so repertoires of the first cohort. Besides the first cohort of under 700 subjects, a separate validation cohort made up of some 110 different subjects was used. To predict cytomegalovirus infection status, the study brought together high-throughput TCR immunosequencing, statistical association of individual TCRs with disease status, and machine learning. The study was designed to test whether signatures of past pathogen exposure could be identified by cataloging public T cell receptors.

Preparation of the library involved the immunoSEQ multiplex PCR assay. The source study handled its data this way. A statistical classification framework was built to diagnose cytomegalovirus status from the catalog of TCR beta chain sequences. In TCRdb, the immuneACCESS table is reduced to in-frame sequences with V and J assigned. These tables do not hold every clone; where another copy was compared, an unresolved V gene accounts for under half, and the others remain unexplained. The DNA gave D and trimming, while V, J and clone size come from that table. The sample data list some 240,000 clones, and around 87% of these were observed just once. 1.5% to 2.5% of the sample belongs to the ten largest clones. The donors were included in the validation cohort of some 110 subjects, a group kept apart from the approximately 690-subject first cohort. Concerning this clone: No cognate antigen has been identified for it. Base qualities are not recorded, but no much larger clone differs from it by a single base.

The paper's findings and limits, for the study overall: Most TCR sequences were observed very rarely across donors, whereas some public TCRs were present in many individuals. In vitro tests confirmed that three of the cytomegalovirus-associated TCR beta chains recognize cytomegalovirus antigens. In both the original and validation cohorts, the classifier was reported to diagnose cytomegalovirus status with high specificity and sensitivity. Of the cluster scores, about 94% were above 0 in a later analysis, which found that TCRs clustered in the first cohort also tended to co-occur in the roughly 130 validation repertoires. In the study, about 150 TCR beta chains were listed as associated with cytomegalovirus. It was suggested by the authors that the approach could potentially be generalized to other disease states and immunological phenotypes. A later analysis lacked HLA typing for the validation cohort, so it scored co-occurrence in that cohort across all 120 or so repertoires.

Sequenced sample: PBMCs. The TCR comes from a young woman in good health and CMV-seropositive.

At the DNA level, the sequence is TGTGCCAGCAGTAACCCCAGGGACACAGATACGCAGTATTTT. Its protein product is CASSNPRDTDTQYF. This chain is built from TRBV25-1 and TRBJ2-3; the D gene is perhaps TRBD1, on 5 matching bases. As encoded in the germline V gene, CDR1 is MGHDK while CDR2 is SYGVNS. The CDR3 measures 14 amino acids from cysteine to phenylalanine. Only CDR3 DNA remains: 42 bases, in frame from the first base. Trimming removed 5 bases from V and 2 bases from J, leaving 11 bases between the germline ends.